This record covers a single T cell receptor (beta chain). This clonotype has only a few counts. The clone's antigen remains unknown. One base away there is no much larger clone; base qualities are not given. The data belong to a study of patients and donors after allogeneic stem cell transplantation (dated by TCRdb to 2019 to 2021). As encoded in the germline V gene, CDR1 is SGHRS while CDR2 is YFSETQ. The CDR3, cysteine through phenylalanine, is 14 amino acids long. Only the CDR3 region is kept as DNA, spanning 42 bases read in frame from base 1. Deletion took 5 bases off V and 4 bases off J, with a span of 12 bases between the germline ends. The library was prepared using RT-PCR. Instrument on record: NextSeq 550. TCRdb reprocessed the public reads (quality trimming at Q25 with fastp, clone calling with MiXCR) and kept in-frame beta chains. One record per CDR3 amino acid sequence lists the most common genes and DNA. The sample records under 2,000 distinct CDR3 sequences, roughly 7.9% of which are singletons. The ten largest clones capture over 15% of the sample.

The sequence was obtained from a human donor who was either an allogeneic HSCT recipient or a stem cell or donor lymphocyte infusion donor (not recorded which). It is not recorded whose cells these are; they may come from a transplant donor. Input material: blood, either unsorted or a sorted T cell fraction (not recorded which). The chain uses TRBV5-1 and TRBJ2-2; a weak D assignment points to TRBD1 (6 bases agree). CDR3 sequence: CASRPDSFTGELFF. The nucleotide sequence is TGCGCCAGCAGGCCGGACAGTTTCACCGGGGAGCTGTTTTTT.